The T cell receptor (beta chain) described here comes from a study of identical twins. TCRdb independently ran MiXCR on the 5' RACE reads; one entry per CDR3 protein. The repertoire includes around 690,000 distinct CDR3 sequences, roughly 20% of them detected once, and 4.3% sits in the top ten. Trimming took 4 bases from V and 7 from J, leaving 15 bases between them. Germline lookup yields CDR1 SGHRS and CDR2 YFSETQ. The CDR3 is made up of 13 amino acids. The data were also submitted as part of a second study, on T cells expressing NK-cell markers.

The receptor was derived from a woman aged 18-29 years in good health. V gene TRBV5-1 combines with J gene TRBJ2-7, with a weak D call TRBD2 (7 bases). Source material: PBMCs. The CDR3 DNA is TGCGCCAGCAGCCCGGGGGGACAAGGGGAGCAGTACTTC. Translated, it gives CASSPGGQGEQYF.